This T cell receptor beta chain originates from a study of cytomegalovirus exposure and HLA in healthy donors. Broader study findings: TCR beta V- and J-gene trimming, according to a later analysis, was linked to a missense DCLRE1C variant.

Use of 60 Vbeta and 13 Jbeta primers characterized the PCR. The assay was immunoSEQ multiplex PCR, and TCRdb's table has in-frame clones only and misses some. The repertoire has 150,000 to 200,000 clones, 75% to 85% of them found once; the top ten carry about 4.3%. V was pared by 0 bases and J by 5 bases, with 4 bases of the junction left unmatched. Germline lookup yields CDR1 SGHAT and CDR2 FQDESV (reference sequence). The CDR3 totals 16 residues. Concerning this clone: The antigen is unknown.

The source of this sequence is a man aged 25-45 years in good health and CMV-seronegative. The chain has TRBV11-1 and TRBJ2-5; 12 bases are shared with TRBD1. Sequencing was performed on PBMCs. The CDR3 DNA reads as TGTGCCAGCAGCTTAGCCTTTGGGACAGGGGGCGAGACCCAGTACTTC. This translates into CASSLAFGTGGETQYF.